This entry is about one T cell receptor (beta chain). This receptor's antigen is unknown. It has no much larger one-base neighbor in the sample; base qualities were not kept. The germline V gene (reference sequence) gives CDR1 as MNHEY and CDR2 as SMNVEV. For this chain, trimming is 6 bases at the V end and 1 base at the J end, and the number of junction bases without a gene match is 7. The CDR3 starts with the cysteine, ends with the phenylalanine, and has 16 residues. Just the 48-base CDR3 DNA is kept, in frame starting at base 1. These data come from a study of beta chain features in type 1 diabetes (dated by TCRdb to about 2018). Looking at the study overall: Mean age, gender distribution, total cell number and subset yield were not different between patients and healthy donors. In the study, TCRB repertoires of sorted circulating CD4+ T cell subsets from recently diagnosed type 1 diabetes patients were compared with those of matched healthy donors. A total of 85 million to 110 million sorted cells were examined across all samples, and RNA yield correlated strongly with the number of cells per subset. Naive and central memory subsets were obtained from all 28 donors, but regulatory and stem cell-like memory subsets were isolated from only 8 patients and about eight healthy donors. Paper-wide results and their limitations: Because cDNA was sequenced instead of genomic DNA, activated cells with high expression could be over-represented, although the groups did not differ in activation or CD3 levels. PCR may preferentially amplify shorter templates, but because patient and control samples were amplified and corrected together, any resulting skew would affect both groups equally. Because the HLA sub-analyses included only small numbers of individuals, any influence of HLA type on TCRB rearrangement was left unresolved. At VDJ recombination sites, patients with type 1 diabetes made fewer insertions and deleted more nucleotides, a pattern implying thymic rearrangement abnormalities. Naive, central memory and regulatory TCRB repertoires appeared to be more alike among patients than among healthy donors. A moderate but significant shortening of TCRB CDR3 length was observed in type 1 diabetes patients in all four CD4+ subsets.

Each donor gave one peripheral blood draw, about 110 mL on average, collected into heparinised tubes. A BD FACSAria II and a panel including CD45RO, CCR7, CD25, CD127, CD95 and CD27 were used to sort naive, central memory, regulatory and stem cell-like memory CD4+ T cells. Every sorted population had a purity above 95%. PBMCs were separated immediately by Lymphoprep density gradient centrifugation and were stained directly, without being cultured. So that batch effects would be minimized, each experiment stained and sorted samples in pairs, pairing one healthy donor with one patient. The High Capacity cDNA Reverse Transcription Kit was used to reverse transcribe all of the isolated RNA, meaning that expressed TCRB transcripts were what got sequenced. Deep immunoSEQ sequencing was performed on naive, central memory and regulatory T cell samples, with an average of approximately 3.9 million total reads per sample. Sorted cells were lysed in RLT buffer and RNA was extracted with DNase-treated RNeasy Micro or Mini kits, depending on cell number. To prevent cross-contamination, each cell subset was processed individually, whereas patient and healthy donor samples were processed jointly. TCRB sequences were amplified from cDNA with the immunoSEQ multiplex PCR, producing 87-bp fragments spanning the CDR3 region. Sequencing of the amplicons was done on the Illumina HiSeq platform. Per the source publication's procedure: Synthetic template baselines were used to correct PCR bias computationally, reads within Hamming distance 2 were collapsed, and singletons that could not be merged were discarded. Reads were aligned against IMGT to assign V, D and J genes, CDR3 length and insertions or deletions at six rearrangement sites. Within each subset, clonotype counts were normalized to sorted cell number, after which true diversity and Gini coefficients were computed with the tcR R package. Repertoire sharing was quantified using the overlap coefficient calculated on TCRB nucleotide sequences. TCRdb took over this immuneACCESS table, retaining in-frame rearrangements with V and J assigned. Such tables are incomplete; in checked studies, under half of the missing clones stem from an unresolved V gene, and the remainder is unexplained. V and J calls and clone size are copied from that table; D and trimming were computed from the DNA. The sample includes 310,000 or so clones, with 8% observed a single time. 0.44% of the sample lies in the top ten.

Sequenced: central memory CD4+ T cells from blood. The sequence derives from a woman aged 18-29 years in good health. The chain employs TRBV27 and TRBJ2-3; 10 central nucleotides agree with TRBD2. The DNA sequence follows: TGTGCCAGCAGCAGAGCCGGGACTAGCGGCACAGATACGCAGTATTTT. Translated, it gives CASSRAGTSGTDTQYF.